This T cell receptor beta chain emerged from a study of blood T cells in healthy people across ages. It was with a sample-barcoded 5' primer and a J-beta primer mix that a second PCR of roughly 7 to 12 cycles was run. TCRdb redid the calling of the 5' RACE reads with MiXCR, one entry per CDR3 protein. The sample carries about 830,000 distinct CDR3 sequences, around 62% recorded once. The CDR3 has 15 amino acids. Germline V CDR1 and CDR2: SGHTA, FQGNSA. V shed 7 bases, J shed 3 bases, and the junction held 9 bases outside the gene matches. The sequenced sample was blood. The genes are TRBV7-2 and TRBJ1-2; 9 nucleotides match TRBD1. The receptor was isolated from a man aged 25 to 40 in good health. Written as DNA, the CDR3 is TGTGCCAGCACCCTAACAGGGGGCAATGACTATGGCTACACCTTC. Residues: CASTLTGGNDYGYTF.